This T cell receptor beta chain was sequenced during a study of technical replicates of blood from four donors. This clone came up once. The method was immunoSEQ multiplex PCR; TCRdb's version includes in-frame clones alone and lacks a portion of them. The sample yields 15,000 to 17,000 clones, approximately 90% seen once. V was trimmed by 0 bases and J by 6 bases, leaving 9 bases between them. The germline CDR1 and CDR2 sequences are WSHSY and SAAADI. The CDR3 totals 13 residues. The sequence derives from a human donor in good health. The sequenced sample was PBMCs. V usage is TRBV10-2 and J usage is TRBJ2-7; D might be TRBD2 (5 bases). The CDR3 nucleotides read TGCGCCAGCAGTGAGTCGTCGGGGTCCGAGCAGTACTTC. Translation: CASSESSGSEQYF.